The clone carrying this T cell receptor beta chain appeared a few times. Its antigen is not known. The data are from a study of beta chain features in type 1 diabetes. Study conclusions and caveats: The naive, central memory and Treg TCRB repertoires of patients appeared to be more similar to one another than those of healthy donors. TCRB CDR3s were moderately but significantly shorter in Type 1 diabetes patients in all four CD4+ subsets.

The sequenced template was cDNA made from the entire isolated RNA. Only in-frame clones appear in the TCRdb table, and some are missing; sequencing was by immunoSEQ multiplex PCR. The sample carries about 140,000 clones, less than 15% recorded once. CD45RO/CCR7/CD25/CD127/CD95/CD27 separated CD4+ naive, central memory, regulatory and stem cell-like memory cells by sorting. Trimming shortened V by 7 bases and J by 1 base, and 13 bases separated the two germline ends. The CDR3 covers 14 residues. Germline V CDR1 and CDR2: MNHNY, SVGAGI (reference sequence). The V gene is TRBV6-6, the J gene TRBJ1-1; D remains unclear. Sequenced input: central memory CD4+ T cells from blood. This clonotype originated in a man aged 18 to 29 with type 1 diabetes. CDR3 residues: CASTPYGSNTEAFF. CDR3 sequence (DNA): TGTGCCAGCACACCCTACGGATCGAACACTGAAGCTTTCTTT.